The rows below give T cell receptor beta chains drawn from one sample of a study of T cell responses to AZD1222 COVID-19 vaccine. Data came from immunoSEQ multiplex PCR; TCRdb stores just in-frame clones and leaves some out. The sample includes about 140,000 clones, 80% to 90% seen only once; the top ten take under 9.5%. The sample here was peripheral blood, taken on day 0 of AZD1222 vaccination. The receptor source for this set is an adult in good health. The CDR3 runs from the conserved cysteine through the conserved F or W. Fields, in order: V gene, clone size, J gene, D gene, CDR3 protein, CDR3 DNA. A D gene is named only where the DNA matches it firmly. Expanded clones are given a class, and other clones once, few, many or no size at all.

TRBV18	-	TRBJ2-3	-	CASSPSSSDTQYF	TGTGCCAGCTCCCCCTCGTCATCGGATACGCAGTATTTT
TRBV6-5	-	TRBJ1-4	-	CASSTTGSNEKLFF	TGTGCCAGCAGCACGACAGGCTCGAATGAAAAACTGTTTTTT
TRBV11-2	-	TRBJ2-7	-	CASSSVRGWDYEQYF	TGTGCCAGCAGCTCCGTACGGGGCTGGGACTACGAGCAGTACTTC
TRBV30	few	TRBJ1-2	-	CALGGTGYGYTF	TGTGCCTTGGGAGGGACGGGCTATGGCTACACCTTC
TRBV7-9	-	TRBJ1-2	-	CASSFQTKNGYTF	TGTGCCAGCAGCTTTCAGACGAAAAATGGCTACACCTTC
TRBV9	-	TRBJ2-1	TRBD2	CASSVAPSGSSDNEQFF	TGTGCCAGCAGCGTAGCTCCTAGCGGGAGTTCTGACAATGAGCAGTTCTTC
TRBV6-5	-	TRBJ1-2	-	CASSPALGAGYGYTF	TGTGCCAGCAGCCCCGCCCTGGGGGCAGGCTATGGCTACACCTTC
TRBV18	once	TRBJ1-6	-	CASSPPQGGNSPLHF	TGTGCCAGCTCACCACCCCAGGGCGGGAATTCACCCCTCCACTTT
TRBV5-6	-	TRBJ1-4	-	CASSSEYREKLFF	TGTGCCAGCAGCTCCGAGTATCGGGAAAAACTGTTTTTT
TRBV30	-	TRBJ1-1	-	CAWSVHDFGGTEAFF	TGTGCCTGGAGTGTACATGATTTCGGTGGGACTGAAGCTTTCTTT
TRBV6-5	-	TRBJ1-3	-	CASVTGNTIYF	TGTGCCAGCGTAACTGGAAACACCATATATTTT
TRBV27	-	TRBJ2-2	-	CASSLLGGELFF	TGTGCCAGCAGCCTCCTCGGCGGGGAGCTGTTTTTT
TRBV9	-	TRBJ2-7	TRBD2	CASSVALAGSYEQYF	TGTGCCAGCAGCGTAGCACTAGCGGGATCCTACGAGCAGTACTTC
TRBV18	-	TRBJ1-1	-	CASSSLVLDWAFF	TGTGCCAGCTCAAGCCTTGTTCTGGATTGGGCTTTCTTT
TRBV13	once	TRBJ2-7	-	CASSISSYEQYF	TGTGCCAGCAGCATCAGCTCCTACGAGCAGTACTTC
TRBV18	-	TRBJ2-1	-	CASSRDYNEQFF	TGTGCCAGCTCACGGGACTACAATGAGCAGTTCTTC
TRBV12-5	-	TRBJ2-7	-	CASGPDPTYEQYF	TGTGCTAGTGGCCCGGACCCTACCTACGAGCAGTACTTC
TRBV10-3	-	TRBJ2-2	-	CAISESGVLTGELFF	TGTGCCATCAGTGAGTCAGGGGTTTTGACCGGGGAGCTGTTTTTT
TRBV19	-	TRBJ1-1	-	CASSTQGSTEAFF	TGTGCCAGTAGTACCCAGGGGAGCACTGAAGCTTTCTTT
TRBV5-4	-	TRBJ2-2	-	CASGTEAGGGTRELFF	TGTGCCAGCGGTACGGAAGCTGGGGGGGGCACCCGGGAGCTGTTTTTT
TRBV5-6	once	TRBJ2-5	TRBD1	CASRSQGPQETQYF	TGTGCCAGCAGGTCACAGGGGCCCCAAGAGACCCAGTACTTC
TRBV4-2	-	TRBJ2-3	TRBD2	CASSQLSGDLNTDTQYF	TGTGCCAGCAGCCAACTTAGCGGGGACCTAAACACAGATACGCAGTATTTT
TRBV2	-	TRBJ2-2	TRBD2	CASTWGTTGTGELFF	TGTGCCAGCACCTGGGGGACTACCGGGACCGGGGAGCTGTTTTTT
TRBV28	-	TRBJ1-5	-	CASRTNSNQPQHF	TGTGCCAGCAGGACAAATAGCAATCAGCCCCAGCATTTT
TRBV6-4	few	TRBJ2-3	-	CASSPQGSTDTQYF	TGTGCCAGCAGCCCACAGGGAAGCACAGATACGCAGTATTTT
TRBV2	-	TRBJ1-2	TRBD1	CASSSRGTDGYTF	TGTGCCAGCAGCTCACGAGGGACAGATGGCTACACCTTC
TRBV29-1	-	TRBJ1-2	-	CSVESAGLLNYGYTF	TGCAGCGTTGAATCGGCGGGCCTACTTAACTATGGCTACACCTTC
TRBV6-5	-	TRBJ1-4	-	CASCLRRGEKLFF	TGTGCCAGCTGCTTAAGGCGCGGTGAAAAACTGTTTTTT
TRBV3-1/TRBV3-2	-	TRBJ1-5	-	CASSQDRNQPQHF	TGTGCCAGCAGCCAAGATCGAAATCAGCCCCAGCATTTT
TRBV18	-	TRBJ2-7	TRBD1	CASSPRQGDGREQYF	TGTGCCAGCTCACCACGGCAGGGGGACGGCCGCGAGCAGTACTTC
TRBV7-2	once	TRBJ1-4	-	CASSKRTATNEKLFF	TGTGCCAGCAGCAAAAGGACTGCAACTAATGAAAAACTGTTTTTT
TRBV19	-	TRBJ1-1	TRBD1	CASSIQGGTEAFF	TGTGCCAGTAGTATTCAGGGGGGCACTGAAGCTTTCTTT
TRBV5-1	-	TRBJ2-1	TRBD2	CASSLATSGPYNEQFF	TGCGCCAGCAGCTTGGCAACTAGCGGGCCCTACAATGAGCAGTTCTTC
TRBV6-5	-	TRBJ2-4	TRBD1	CASSSRGRDNIQYF	TGTGCCAGCAGTAGCAGGGGGAGAGATAACATTCAGTACTTC
TRBV13	-	TRBJ1-5	-	CASSLGGVSNQPQHF	TGTGCCAGCAGCTTAGGCGGGGTTAGCAATCAGCCCCAGCATTTT
TRBV10-3	-	TRBJ1-2	-	CAIRDSIGPHTF	TGTGCCATCAGAGACTCGATAGGACCCCACACCTTC
TRBV19	-	TRBJ1-3	-	CASRLTDGIGSGNTIYF	TGTGCCAGTAGACTGACAGATGGAATTGGGTCTGGAAACACCATATATTTT
TRBV15	few	TRBJ2-1	TRBD2	CATSREGEVGTSGLSSYNEQFF	TGTGCCACCAGCAGAGAAGGGGAGGTTGGGACTAGCGGACTCAGCTCCTACAATGAGCAGTTCTTC
TRBV24-1	-	TRBJ2-3	TRBD2	CATSPSGGLSTDTQYF	TGTGCCACCAGTCCTAGCGGGGGCCTTAGCACAGATACGCAGTATTTT
TRBV5-4	few	TRBJ2-1	-	CASSLSTGVAYNEQFF	TGTGCCAGCAGCTTGTCCACGGGAGTAGCGTACAATGAGCAGTTCTTC
TRBV12-3/TRBV12-4	-	TRBJ2-2	-	CASTPTAAGELFF	TGTGCCAGCACCCCGACAGCAGCCGGGGAGCTGTTTTTT
TRBV9	-	TRBJ2-3	TRBD2	CASSVSLAGGPTDTQYF	TGTGCCAGCAGCGTATCTCTTGCGGGAGGGCCAACAGATACGCAGTATTTT
TRBV20-1	-	TRBJ1-1	-	CRLAGYPEAFF	TGCAGGCTAGCAGGGTACCCTGAAGCTTTCTTT
TRBV5-4	-	TRBJ2-3	-	CASSIGRSENTQYF	TGTGCCAGCAGTATTGGACGGTCCGAGAATACGCAGTATTTT
TRBV28	-	TRBJ2-7	-	CASSTLGGSYEQYF	TGTGCCAGCAGTACCCTCGGAGGGTCCTACGAGCAGTACTTC
TRBV7-8	-	TRBJ1-1	TRBD1	CASSYIGTGANTEAFF	TGTGCCAGCAGCTATATTGGGACAGGGGCGAACACTGAAGCTTTCTTT
TRBV9	-	TRBJ2-1	TRBD2	CASSSPAGGAYNEQFF	TGTGCCAGCAGCTCCCCAGCGGGGGGCGCCTACAATGAGCAGTTCTTC
TRBV7-6	-	TRBJ2-1	-	CASSSGNSYNEQFF	TGTGCCAGCAGCTCGGGGAACTCCTACAATGAGCAGTTCTTC
TRBV18	-	TRBJ1-1	-	CASSKTGNTEAFF	TGTGCCAGCTCGAAGACAGGGAACACTGAAGCTTTCTTT
TRBV9	-	TRBJ1-6	-	CASSGRGYNSPLHF	TGTGCCAGCAGCGGCAGGGGTTACAATTCACCCCTCCACTTT
TRBV19	-	TRBJ2-7	TRBD1	CASSGTGGAEQYF	TGTGCCAGTAGCGGGACAGGGGGAGCCGAGCAGTACTTC
TRBV12-3/TRBV12-4	-	TRBJ1-2	-	CASSSQGPYGYTF	TGTGCCAGCAGTTCCCAGGGACCCTATGGCTACACCTTC
TRBV2	once	TRBJ1-5	TRBD1	CASTSQGARSNQPQHF	TGTGCCAGCACCTCGCAGGGGGCGCGGAGCAATCAGCCCCAGCATTTT
TRBV19	-	TRBJ2-2	-	CASSIPRSTGELFF	TGTGCCAGTAGTATACCCAGGTCCACCGGGGAGCTGTTTTTT
TRBV12-3/TRBV12-4	-	TRBJ1-1	-	CASSFGQTGAFF	TGTGCCAGCAGTTTCGGACAGACCGGGGCTTTCTTT
TRBV6-5	-	TRBJ2-3	TRBD2	CASSLIAGGPRDTQYF	TGTGCCAGCAGTTTGATAGCGGGGGGCCCTAGAGATACGCAGTATTTT
TRBV6-5	once	TRBJ1-1	-	CATLHVDLGAFF	TGTGCCACCCTACACGTAGATTTAGGAGCTTTCTTT
TRBV11-2	-	TRBJ2-7	-	CASSFSGYEQYF	TGTGCCAGCAGCTTTAGCGGATACGAGCAGTACTTC
TRBV9	-	TRBJ2-7	TRBD2	CASSGLAGSWQYF	TGTGCCAGCAGCGGACTAGCGGGGTCTTGGCAGTACTTC